The entry that follows covers one T cell receptor beta chain sequence. This clone was picked up a small number of times. The antigen this receptor binds is unknown. No qualities accompany the bases; no much larger clone lies one base away. From a lookup of the germline V gene (reference sequence), CDR1 and CDR2 are MNHNY and SVGAGI. Trimming removed 8 bases from V and 0 bases from J, leaving 8 bases between the germline ends. The CDR3, from cysteine to phenylalanine, totals 13 residues. Only the CDR3 region is kept as DNA, spanning 39 bases read in frame from base 1. These data originate in a study of blood T cell repertoires in COVID-19 (dated by TCRdb to between 2020 and 2021). Describing the broader study: Collaborator samples came from the United States, Italy and Spain and covered acute and convalescent phases of COVID-19. Samples came from the ongoing ImmuneRACE study (first 160 participants) plus 1,254 subjects from 6 global collaborators. The repertoires were made available in a free public database intended to serve as a resource for research on the immune response to SARS-CoV-2. Where available, HLA class I and class II types were obtained from metadata supplied by the sample provider rather than from assay-based typing. The prospective study material was composed of cDNA or gDNA derived from T cells, B-cell-depleted T cells, or PBMCs. Subjects who had been exposed to COVID-19, were actively infected with it, or had recovered from it provided the deeply sampled blood TCRbeta repertoires that made up the dataset. A de-identified subject ID, COVID-19 status, age in years and sex were almost always included in the sample metadata.

TCRbeta CDR3 regions were amplified from genomic DNA by means of the immunoSEQ Assay, a bias-controlled multiplex PCR. The source study handled its data this way. Within the assay, amplification of reference gene primers was used to estimate how many nucleated cells each sample contained. Sequence reads were collapsed and filtered to measure the absolute abundance of every unique TCRbeta CDR3 rearrangement. For each sample, productive Simpson clonality was calculated as the square root of Simpson's diversity index across productive rearrangements. The table comes from immuneACCESS by way of TCRdb, which keeps in-frame sequences with V and J called. Part of the clones is missing from these tables; in studies checked, under half for an unresolved V gene and the rest for unknown reasons. V and J calls and clone size are given by that table; D and trimming were obtained from the DNA. The sample table lists around 130,000 clones, about four fifths of them with a count of one. Clones ranked in the top ten supply roughly an eighth of the sample.

Each collaborating institution followed its own protocols to collect whole blood in K2EDTA tubes. For TCRbeta analysis, collaborators shipped samples as frozen whole blood, isolated PBMCs, or DNA extracted from either of those sample types. Beyond this particular receptor, the publication reports: How much clinical and demographic metadata was included differed by source and by participant, and the metadata was provided uncurated.

The receptor's source is a human donor in a cohort sampled during active COVID-19. The chain uses TRBV6-6 and TRBJ1-3; the D gene lacks a confident call. The sequenced sample was peripheral blood. The CDR3 here reads CASQAPSGNTIYF. The DNA sequence reads TGTGCCAGCCAGGCACCCTCTGGAAACACCATATATTTT.